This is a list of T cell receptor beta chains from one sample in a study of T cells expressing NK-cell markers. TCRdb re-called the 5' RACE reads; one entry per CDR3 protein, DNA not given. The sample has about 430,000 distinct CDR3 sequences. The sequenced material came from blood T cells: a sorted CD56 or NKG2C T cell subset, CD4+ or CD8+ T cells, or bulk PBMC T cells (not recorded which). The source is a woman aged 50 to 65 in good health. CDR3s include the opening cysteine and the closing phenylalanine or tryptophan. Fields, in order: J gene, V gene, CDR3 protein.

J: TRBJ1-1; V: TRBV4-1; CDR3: CASSQEVAVPGGRRTEAFF
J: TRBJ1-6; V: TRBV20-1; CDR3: CSARTGTGDSPLHF
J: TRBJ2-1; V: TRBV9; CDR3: CASSVVPSSDEQFF
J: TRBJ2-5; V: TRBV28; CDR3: CASSPGLAGVGGETQYF
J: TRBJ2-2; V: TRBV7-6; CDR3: CASSARVGELFF
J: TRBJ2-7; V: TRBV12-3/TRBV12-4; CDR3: CASTPAGVAEQYF
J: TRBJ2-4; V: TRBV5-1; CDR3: CASSGTGTTIQYF
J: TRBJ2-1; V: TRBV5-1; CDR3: CASSAGTVDEQFF
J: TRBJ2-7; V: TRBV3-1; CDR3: CASSQGRGSGEQYF
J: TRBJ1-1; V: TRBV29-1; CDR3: CSVVQGLRAFF
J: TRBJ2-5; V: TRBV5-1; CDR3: CASSLASLETQYF
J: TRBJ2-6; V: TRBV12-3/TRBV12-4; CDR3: CASSKTSGLSGANVLTF
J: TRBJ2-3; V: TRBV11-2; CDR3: CASSRQGDTDTQYF
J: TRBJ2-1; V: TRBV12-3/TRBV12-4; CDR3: CASRAISSYNEQFF
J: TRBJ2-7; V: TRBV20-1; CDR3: CSASQGTSGSGEQYF
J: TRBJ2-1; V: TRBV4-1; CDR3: CASSVGRGSYNEQFF
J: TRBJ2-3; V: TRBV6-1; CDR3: CAGSRASGSTDTQYF
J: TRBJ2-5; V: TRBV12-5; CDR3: CASGLGGIETQYF
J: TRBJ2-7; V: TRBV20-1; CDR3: CSASPGGPVFEQYF
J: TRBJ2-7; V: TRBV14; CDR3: CASSQQPTYEQYF
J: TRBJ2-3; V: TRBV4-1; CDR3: CASSQAHVSGPSTDTQYF
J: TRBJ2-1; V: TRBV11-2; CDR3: CASSPGTPSGNEQFF
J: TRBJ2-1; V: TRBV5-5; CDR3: CASSPSELGLASYNEQFF
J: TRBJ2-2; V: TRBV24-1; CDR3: CATSEPSGRENTGELFF
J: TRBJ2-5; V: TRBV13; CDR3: CASSLGLAGSETQYF
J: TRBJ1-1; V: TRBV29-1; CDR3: CSVGHIGGTEAFF
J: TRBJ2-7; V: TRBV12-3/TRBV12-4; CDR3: CASSSGLPLEQYF
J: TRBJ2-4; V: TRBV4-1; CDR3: CASSQGLAKNIQYF
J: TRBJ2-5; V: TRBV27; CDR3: CASSLLTQETQYF
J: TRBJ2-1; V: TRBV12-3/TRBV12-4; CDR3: CASSRGQGYSNEQFF
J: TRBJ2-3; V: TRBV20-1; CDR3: CSAREPSGRASGTDTQYF
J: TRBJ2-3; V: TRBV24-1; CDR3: CATSDLLAGGETDTQYF
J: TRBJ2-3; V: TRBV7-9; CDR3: CASSLDQGPDTQYF
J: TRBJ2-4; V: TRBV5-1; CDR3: CASSVFSGERNIQYF
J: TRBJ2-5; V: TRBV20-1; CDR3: CSALSGATGGVWETQYF